These 2 T cell receptor beta chains were sequenced from one sample in a study of CD8 T cells in Susac syndrome. With random hexamers, reverse transcription was performed on about 0.45 to 1 ug of RNA. TCRdb itself ran the immunoSEQ multiplex PCR reads through MiXCR, one entry per CDR3 protein. The sample includes about 120,000 distinct CDR3 sequences, around 94% of them seen just once. Input material: CD8+ T cells from PBMCs. These receptors were collected from a human donor with Susac syndrome.

The rearrangement links TRBV4-3 to TRBJ2-7; TRBD2 agrees at 8 bases. Germline V lookup: CDR1 LGHNA, CDR2 YSLEER. CDR3 length: 16 amino acids. Trimming took 0 bases from V and 0 from J; bases not matched to a gene: 4. CDR3 sequence: CASSQEGTSGSYEQYF. The CDR3 DNA follows: TGCGCCAGCAGCCAAGAGGGAACTAGCGGCTCCTACGAGCAGTACTTC.

This chain joins TRBV4-1 and TRBJ1-1; D might be TRBD1 (5 bases). The CDR3 covers 12 residues. V dropped 1 base and J dropped 6 bases, with 6 bases sitting between them. Germline values: CDR1 MGHRA, CDR2 YSYEKL. This CDR3 reads CASSQGGAEAFF. CDR3 nucleotides: TGCGCCAGCAGCCAAGGGGGGGCTGAAGCTTTCTTT.